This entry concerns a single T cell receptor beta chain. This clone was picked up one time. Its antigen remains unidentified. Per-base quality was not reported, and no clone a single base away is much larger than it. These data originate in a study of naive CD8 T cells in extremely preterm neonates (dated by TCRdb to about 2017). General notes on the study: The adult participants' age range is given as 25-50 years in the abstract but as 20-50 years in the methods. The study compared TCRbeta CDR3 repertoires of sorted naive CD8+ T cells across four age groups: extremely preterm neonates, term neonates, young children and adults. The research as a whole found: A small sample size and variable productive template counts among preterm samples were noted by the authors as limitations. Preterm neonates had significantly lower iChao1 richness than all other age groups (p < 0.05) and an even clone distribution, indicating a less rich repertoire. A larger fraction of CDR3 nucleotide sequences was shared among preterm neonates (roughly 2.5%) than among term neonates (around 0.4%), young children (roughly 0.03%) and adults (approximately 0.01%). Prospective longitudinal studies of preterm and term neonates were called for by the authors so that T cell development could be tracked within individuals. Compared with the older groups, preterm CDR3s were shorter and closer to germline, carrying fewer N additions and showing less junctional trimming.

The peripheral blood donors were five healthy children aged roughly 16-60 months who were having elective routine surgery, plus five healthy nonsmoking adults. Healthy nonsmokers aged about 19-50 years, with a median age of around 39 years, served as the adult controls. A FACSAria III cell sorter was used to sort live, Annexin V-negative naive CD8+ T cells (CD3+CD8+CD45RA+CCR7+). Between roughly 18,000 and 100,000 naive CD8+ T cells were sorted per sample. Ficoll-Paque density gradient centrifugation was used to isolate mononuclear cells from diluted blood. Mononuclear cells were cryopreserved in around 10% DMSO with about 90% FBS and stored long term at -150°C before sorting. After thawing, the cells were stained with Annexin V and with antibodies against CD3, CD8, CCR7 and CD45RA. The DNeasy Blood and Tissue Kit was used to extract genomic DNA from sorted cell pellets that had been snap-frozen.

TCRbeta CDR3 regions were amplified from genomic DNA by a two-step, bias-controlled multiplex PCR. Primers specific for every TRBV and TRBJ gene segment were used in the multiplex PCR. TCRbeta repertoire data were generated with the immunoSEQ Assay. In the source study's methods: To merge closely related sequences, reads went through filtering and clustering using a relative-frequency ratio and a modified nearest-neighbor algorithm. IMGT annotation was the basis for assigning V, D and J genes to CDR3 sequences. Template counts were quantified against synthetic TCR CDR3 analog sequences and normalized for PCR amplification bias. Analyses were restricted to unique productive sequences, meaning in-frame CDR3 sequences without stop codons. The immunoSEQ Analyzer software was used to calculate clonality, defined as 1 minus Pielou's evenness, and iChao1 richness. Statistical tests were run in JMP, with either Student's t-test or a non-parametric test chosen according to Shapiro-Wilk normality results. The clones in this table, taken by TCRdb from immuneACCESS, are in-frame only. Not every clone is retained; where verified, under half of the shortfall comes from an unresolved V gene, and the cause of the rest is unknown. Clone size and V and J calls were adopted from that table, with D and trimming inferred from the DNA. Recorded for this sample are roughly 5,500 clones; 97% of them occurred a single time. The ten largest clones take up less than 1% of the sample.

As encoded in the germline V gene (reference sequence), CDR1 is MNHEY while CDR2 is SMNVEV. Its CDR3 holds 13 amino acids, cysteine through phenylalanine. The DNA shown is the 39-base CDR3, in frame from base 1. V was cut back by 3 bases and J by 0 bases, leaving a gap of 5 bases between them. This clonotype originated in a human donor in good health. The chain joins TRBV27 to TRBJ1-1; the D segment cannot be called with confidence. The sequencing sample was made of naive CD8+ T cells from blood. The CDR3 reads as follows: CASSFFMNTEAFF. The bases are TGTGCCAGCAGTTTTTTCATGAACACTGAAGCTTTCTTT.